The source of this T cell receptor beta chain is a study of vaccination effects on CD4 cells after COVID-19 (dated by TCRdb to about 2022). About the full investigation: Participants received two doses of either the BNT162b2 or the mRNA-1273 mRNA SARS-CoV-2 vaccine. Cultures from other donors in the study were sequenced with the Oncomine TCR Beta short-read assay on an Illumina iSeq 100. A total of approximately 9 COVID-19 convalescent patients and a few SARS-CoV-2-naive healthy vaccine recipients were included in the full study. In both COVID-19 convalescent patients and infection-naive vaccine recipients, the study compared SARS-CoV-2 spike-specific CD4+ TCR repertoires from before mRNA vaccination with those from after it. General findings and caveats noted by the study authors: At late post-vaccination timepoints, both infection-induced and vaccine-induced clones showed marked clonal contraction, consistent with waning T cell responses. The study was limited by a small number of convalescent patients, and early post-infection timepoints were lacking. Among healthy vaccine recipients, nearly all vaccine-induced clones were SARS-CoV-2 mono-reactive, and only 1 of 255 was cross-reactive with common cold coronaviruses.

About this clone: Its cognate antigen has yet to be identified. Base-call qualities are not available, and no considerably larger clone is one nucleotide away.

In the ViraFEST assay, PBMC were stimulated with viral peptide pools, and TCR sequencing was then used to find antigen-specific CD4+ T cell clonotypes based on their expansion. After less than 13 days of culture, CD4+ T cells were isolated with the EasySep CD4+ T cell isolation kit. Negative nucleocapsid antibody results before and after vaccination confirmed that the healthy vaccine recipients had no prior SARS-CoV-2 infection. A few million PBMC per well were cultured in IMDM with 5% human AB serum, 10 IU/ml IL-2 and gentamicin, plus 10 ug/ml peptides. Half of the culture medium was replaced with fresh IL-2-containing medium on days 3 and 7. Each peptide stimulation condition was cultured in triplicate wells unless otherwise noted. PBMC were separated from whole blood using Ficoll-Paque Plus gradient centrifugation and were then either cryopreserved at -140C or used fresh. Overlapping peptide pools spanned the spike proteins of SARS-CoV-2 and the common cold coronaviruses HCoV-NL63, HCoV-OC43 and HCoV-229E. The QIAamp micro DNA kit was used to extract genomic DNA from the cultured CD4+ T cells.

Its CDR3 holds 16 amino acids, cysteine through phenylalanine. Only the CDR3 DNA stays, 48 bases, in frame from base 1. The germline V gene encodes CDR1 MGHRA and CDR2 YSYEKL. Trimming takes 4 bases from V and 3 bases from J, and the germline ends sit 16 bases apart. The library was built by means of the immunoSEQ multiplex PCR assay. TCR beta CDR3 sequencing was performed on DNA from the cultured, isolated CD4+ T cells. Processing in the source paper ran as follows. Non-productive TCR sequences were discarded, and reads were trimmed to the CDR3 region, with only CDR3s of 7 or more amino acids retained. Antigen-specific clonotypes were identified using the MANAFEST web app by comparison of expansion in peptide wells against reference cultures. Positive clones required FDR<0.05 expansion versus reference and all other wells, odds ratio above 5, and frequency above 0.1% in two replicate wells. Cross-reactive clonotypes were defined as significantly expanded in SARS-CoV-2 spike wells and in at least one common cold coronavirus spike condition. CDR3 similarity was assessed by Levenshtein distance using the stringdist R package, and unrooted trees were constructed with ape in R 3.6.1. TCRdb obtained this table from immuneACCESS and retained in-frame rearrangements with V and J assigned. These tables miss some clones; where compared with another copy, unresolved V genes account for less than half of the shortfall, and the remainder is unexplained. V, J and clone size are taken as reported in that table, and D and trimming were inferred from the DNA itself. The sample profile shows about 20,000 clones; approximately 70% of them were found once. The top ten hold more than 9% of the sample.

The sequencing here drew on CD4+ T cells from PBMCs cultured with HCoV-NL63 spike peptides, taken before COVID-19 vaccination. In light of the paper, this sample's cell subset or site label describes: HCoV-NL63 spike overlapping peptide pool stimulation. This receptor was taken from a human donor who received a COVID-19 vaccine. The chain is made from TRBV4-1 and TRBJ1-3; the D gene is possibly TRBD1, with 6 bases matching. DNA sequence: TGCGCCAGCAGCCTCTTACAGGGTAGCTTTGGAAACACCATATATTTT. Translated, this gives CASSLLQGSFGNTIYF.